The 7 T cell receptor beta chains below were found in one sample sequenced in a study of T-cell reconstitution after alpha-beta-depleted transplantation in children. The authors prepared the TCRbeta library with unique molecular identifiers. TCRdb re-called the PCR reads with MiXCR, one entry per CDR3 protein. This table has 490,000 or so distinct CDR3 sequences, about an eighth appearing once. The input for sequencing was PBMCs from the stem cell graft donor, taken from the stem cell graft. These receptors were collected from a human donor who donated a stem cell graft to a child with combined immunodeficiency.

This clonotype was recorded a few times. This chain connects TRBV6-2 or TRBV6-3 to TRBJ2-5; perhaps TRBD2 as D (6 bases). Germline CDR1 and CDR2: MNHEY and SVGEGT. The CDR3 consists of 16 residues. The ends were cut back, 5 bases at V and 1 base at J, with 17 bases in the middle. This chain's CDR3 is CASSPGTGVPQETQYF. DNA of the CDR3: TGTGCCAGCAGTCCAGGGACGGGAGTCCCCCAAGAGACCCAGTACTTC.

In the case of this clonotype: A read error may explain this, as a much larger clone is one base away. The chain couples TRBV28 to TRBJ2-5; 7 bases line up with TRBD1. The trim removed 7 bases at V and 2 bases at J, leaving 7 bases unmatched. The CDR3 is made up of 14 amino acids. From germline, CDR1 is MDHEN and CDR2 SYDVKM. CDR3 loop: CASTQGQLQETQYF. CDR3 coding DNA: TGTGCCAGCACTCAGGGACAGCTTCAAGAGACCCAGTACTTC.

The table lists this clonotype with many counts. The J gene is TRBJ2-3, the V gene TRBV7-3; D may correspond to TRBD1 or TRBD2 (5 bases each). Looked up from germline, CDR1 is SGHTA and CDR2 is FQGTGA. The CDR3 totals 13 residues. Trimming removed 5 bases from V and 2 bases from J, with 8 bases in between. CDR3 DNA sequence: TGTGCCAGCAGCCGGGACCACACAGATACGCAGTATTTT. As protein: CASSRDHTDTQYF.

Only a few counts were recorded for this clonotype. The genes are TRBV4-3 and TRBJ2-7, with a tentative D call TRBD2 (6 bases). CDR1 and CDR2 from the germline V gene are LGHNA and YSLEER. V lost 1 base and J lost 1, with 11 bases in between. This CDR3 comprises 15 residues. This CDR3 is CASSQAEGESYEQYF. CDR3 DNA sequence: TGCGCCAGCAGCCAAGCGGAGGGTGAGTCCTACGAGCAGTACTTC.

This clonotype showed up just a few times. The J gene is TRBJ1-2, the V gene TRBV27; 7 bases match TRBD1. The CDR3 runs 15 residues. Germline V lookup: CDR1 MNHEY, CDR2 SMNVEV (reference sequence). The V gene end was trimmed by 3 bases and the J gene end by 6 bases; junction bases not matched to a gene: 10. CDR3 region: CASSFTLGTENGYTF. The CDR3 DNA follows: TGTGCCAGCAGTTTTACCTTAGGGACAGAAAATGGCTACACCTTC.

The chain uses TRBV6-2 or TRBV6-3 and TRBJ2-7; 8 bases fit TRBD1. CDR1 and CDR2 (germline): MNHEY, SVGEGT. J gave up 7 bases and V 8 bases, and 10 bases lay outside the gene matches. The CDR3 is 13 residues long. Written as DNA, the CDR3 is TGTGCCAGCGGACAGGGAAGGGAGAGAGAGCAGTACTTC. Translated: CASGQGREREQYF.

This clonotype turned up a few times. The chain uses TRBV28 and TRBJ2-3; TRBD1 agrees at 7 bases. After removal of 4 bases from V and 10 bases from J, the junction contained 8 bases not matched to a gene. Germline CDR1 MDHEN, CDR2 SYDVKM. The CDR3 has 13 amino acids. CDR3 sequence reads: CASSSDRVMPQYF. The CDR3 nucleotides read TGTGCCAGCAGTTCCGACAGGGTTATGCCGCAGTATTTT.